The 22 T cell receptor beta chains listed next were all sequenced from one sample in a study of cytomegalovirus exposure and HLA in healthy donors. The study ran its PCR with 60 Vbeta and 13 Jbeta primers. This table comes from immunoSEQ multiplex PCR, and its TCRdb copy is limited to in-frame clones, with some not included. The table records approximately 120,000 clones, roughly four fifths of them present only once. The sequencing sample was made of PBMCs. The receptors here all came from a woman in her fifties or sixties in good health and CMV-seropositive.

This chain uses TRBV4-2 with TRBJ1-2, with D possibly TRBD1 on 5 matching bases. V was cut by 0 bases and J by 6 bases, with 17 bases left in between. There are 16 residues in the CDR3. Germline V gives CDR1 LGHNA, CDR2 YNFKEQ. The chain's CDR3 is CASSQEIAQGGNGYTF. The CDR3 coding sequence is TGTGCCAGCAGCCAAGAAATTGCCCAGGGAGGGAATGGCTACACCTTC.

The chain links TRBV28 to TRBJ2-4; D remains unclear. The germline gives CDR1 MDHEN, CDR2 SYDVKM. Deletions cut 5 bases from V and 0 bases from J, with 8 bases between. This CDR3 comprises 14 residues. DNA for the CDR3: TGTGCCAGCAGTGCCACGGGAGCCAAAAACATTCAGTACTTC. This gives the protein CASSATGAKNIQYF.

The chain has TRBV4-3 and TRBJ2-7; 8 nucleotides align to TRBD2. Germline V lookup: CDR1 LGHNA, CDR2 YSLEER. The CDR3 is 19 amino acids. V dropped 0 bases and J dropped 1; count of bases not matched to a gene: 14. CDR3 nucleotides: TGCGCCAGCAGCCAAGAGGCTAGCGGGTACGGACTGACTTCCTACGAGCAGTACTTC. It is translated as CASSQEASGYGLTSYEQYF.

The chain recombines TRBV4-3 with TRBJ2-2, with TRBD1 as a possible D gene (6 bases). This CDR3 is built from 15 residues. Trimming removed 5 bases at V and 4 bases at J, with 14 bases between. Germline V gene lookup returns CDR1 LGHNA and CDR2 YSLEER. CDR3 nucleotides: TGCGCCAGCAGCTCACAACAGGGAAGCACCGGGGAGCTGTTTTTT. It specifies CASSSQQGSTGELFF.

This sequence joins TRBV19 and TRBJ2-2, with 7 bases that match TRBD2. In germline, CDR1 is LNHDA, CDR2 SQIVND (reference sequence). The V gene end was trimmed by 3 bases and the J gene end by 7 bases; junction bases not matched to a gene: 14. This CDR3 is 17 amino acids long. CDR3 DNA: TGTGCCAGTAGTATCCCCCTGGGGGGGAGGGCCCTCGGGGAGCTGTTTTTT. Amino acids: CASSIPLGGRALGELFF.

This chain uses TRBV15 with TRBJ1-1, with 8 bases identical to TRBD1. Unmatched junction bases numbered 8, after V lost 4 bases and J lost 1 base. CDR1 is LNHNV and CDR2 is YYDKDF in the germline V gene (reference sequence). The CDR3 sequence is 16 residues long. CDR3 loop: CATSTPGQAWNTEAFF. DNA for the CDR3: TGTGCCACCAGCACTCCGGGACAGGCTTGGAACACTGAAGCTTTCTTT.

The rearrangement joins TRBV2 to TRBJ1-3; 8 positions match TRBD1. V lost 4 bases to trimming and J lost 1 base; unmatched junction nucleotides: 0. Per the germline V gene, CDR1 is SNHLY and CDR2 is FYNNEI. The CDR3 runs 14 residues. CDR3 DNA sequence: TGTGCCAGCAGTGGACAGGGGTCTGGAAACACCATATATTTT. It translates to CASSGQGSGNTIYF.

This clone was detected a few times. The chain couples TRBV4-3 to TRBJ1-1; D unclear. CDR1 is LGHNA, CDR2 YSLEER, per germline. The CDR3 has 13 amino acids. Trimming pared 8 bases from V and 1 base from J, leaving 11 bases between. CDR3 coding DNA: TGCGCCAGCGCTCTGTCAGGGAACACTGAAGCTTTCTTT. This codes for CASALSGNTEAFF.

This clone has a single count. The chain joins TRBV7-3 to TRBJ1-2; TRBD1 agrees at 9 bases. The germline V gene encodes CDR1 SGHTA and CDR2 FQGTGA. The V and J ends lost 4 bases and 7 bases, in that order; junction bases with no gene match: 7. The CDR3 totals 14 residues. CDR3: CASSSTGGAGGYTF. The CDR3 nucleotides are TGTGCCAGCAGCTCCACAGGGGGCGCGGGTGGCTACACCTTC.

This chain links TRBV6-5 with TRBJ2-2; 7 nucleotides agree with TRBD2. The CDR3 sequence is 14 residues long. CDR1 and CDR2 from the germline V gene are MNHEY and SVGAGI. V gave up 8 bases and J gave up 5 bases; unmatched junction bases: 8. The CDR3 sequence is CASREAGRTGELFF. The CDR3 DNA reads TGTGCCAGCCGGGAGGCGGGGAGGACCGGGGAGCTGTTTTTT.

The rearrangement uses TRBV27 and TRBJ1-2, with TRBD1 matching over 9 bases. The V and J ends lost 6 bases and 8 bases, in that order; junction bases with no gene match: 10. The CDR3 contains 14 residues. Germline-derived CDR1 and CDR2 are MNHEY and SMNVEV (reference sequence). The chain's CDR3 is CASSSPGQGKGYTF. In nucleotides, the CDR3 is TGTGCCAGCAGCTCTCCGGGACAGGGTAAGGGCTACACCTTC.

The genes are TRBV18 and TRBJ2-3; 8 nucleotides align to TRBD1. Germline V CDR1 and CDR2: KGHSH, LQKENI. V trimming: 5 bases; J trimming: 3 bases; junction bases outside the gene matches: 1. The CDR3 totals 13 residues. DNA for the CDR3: TGTGCCAGCTCAAGGACAGGGACAGATACGCAGTATTTT. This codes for CASSRTGTDTQYF.

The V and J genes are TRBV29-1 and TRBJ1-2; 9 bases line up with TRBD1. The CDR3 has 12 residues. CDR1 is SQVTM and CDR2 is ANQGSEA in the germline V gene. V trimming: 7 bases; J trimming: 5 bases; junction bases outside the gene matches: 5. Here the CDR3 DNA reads TGCAGCGGATCTGACAGGGGGTATGGCTACACCTTC. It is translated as CSGSDRGYGYTF.

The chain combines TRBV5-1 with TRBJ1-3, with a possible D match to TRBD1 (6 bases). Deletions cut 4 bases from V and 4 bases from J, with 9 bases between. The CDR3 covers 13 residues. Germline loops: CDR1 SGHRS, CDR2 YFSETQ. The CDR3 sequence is CASSTGQGNTIYF. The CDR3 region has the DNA TGCGCCAGCAGCACCGGACAGGGAAACACCATATATTTT. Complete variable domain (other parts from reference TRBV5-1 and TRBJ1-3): KAGVTQTPRYLIKTRGQQVTLSCSPISGHRSVSWYQQTPGQGLQFLFEYFSETQRNKGNFPGRFSGRQFSNSRSEMNVSTLELGDSALYLCASSTGQGNTIYFGEGSWLTVV.

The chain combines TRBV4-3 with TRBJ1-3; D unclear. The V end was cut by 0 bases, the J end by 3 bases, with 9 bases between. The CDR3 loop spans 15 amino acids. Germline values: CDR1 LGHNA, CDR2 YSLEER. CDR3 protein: CASSQDTRGGNTIYF. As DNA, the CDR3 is TGCGCCAGCAGCCAAGATACGAGAGGTGGAAACACCATATATTTT.

CDR3 nucleotides: TGTGCCAGCAGCGTAGCCACGACAGGGGCGAACACTGAAGCTTTCTTT. Protein sequence: CASSVATTGANTEAFF. The chain joins TRBV9 to TRBJ1-1; 8 nucleotides match TRBD1. This CDR3 is built from 16 residues. V shed 0 bases, J shed 1 base, and the junction held 5 bases outside the gene matches. Per the germline V gene, CDR1 is SGDLS and CDR2 is YYNGEE.

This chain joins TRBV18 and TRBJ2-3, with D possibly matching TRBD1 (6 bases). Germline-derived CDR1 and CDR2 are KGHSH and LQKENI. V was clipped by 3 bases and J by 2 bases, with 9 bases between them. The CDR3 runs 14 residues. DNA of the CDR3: TGTGCCAGCTCACCGGGGGCAAACACAGATACGCAGTATTTT. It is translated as CASSPGANTDTQYF.

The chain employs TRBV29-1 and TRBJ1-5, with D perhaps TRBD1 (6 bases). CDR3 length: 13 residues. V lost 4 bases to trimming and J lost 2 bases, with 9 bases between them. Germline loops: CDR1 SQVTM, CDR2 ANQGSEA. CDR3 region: CSVAQGRNQPQHF. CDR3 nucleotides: TGCAGCGTTGCCCAGGGGCGCAATCAGCCCCAGCATTTT. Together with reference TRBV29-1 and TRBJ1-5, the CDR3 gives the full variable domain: SAVISQKPSRDICQRGTSLTIQCQVDSQVTMMFWYRQQPGQSLTLIATANQGSEATYESGFVIDKFPISRPNLTFSTLTVSNMSPEDSSIYLCSVAQGRNQPQHFGDGTRLSIL.

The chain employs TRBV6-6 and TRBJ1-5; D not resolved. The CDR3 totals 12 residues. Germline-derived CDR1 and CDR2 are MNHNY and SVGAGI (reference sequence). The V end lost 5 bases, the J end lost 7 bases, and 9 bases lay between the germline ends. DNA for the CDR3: TGTGCCAGCAGTCCAGCGGTACAGCCCCAGCATTTT. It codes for CASSPAVQPQHF.

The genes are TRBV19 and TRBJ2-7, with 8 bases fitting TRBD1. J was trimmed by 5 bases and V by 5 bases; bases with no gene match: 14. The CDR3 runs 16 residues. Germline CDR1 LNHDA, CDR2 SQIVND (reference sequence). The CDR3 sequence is CASSSKHDRGGHEQYF. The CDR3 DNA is TGTGCCAGTAGTTCGAAGCACGACAGGGGTGGCCACGAGCAGTACTTC.

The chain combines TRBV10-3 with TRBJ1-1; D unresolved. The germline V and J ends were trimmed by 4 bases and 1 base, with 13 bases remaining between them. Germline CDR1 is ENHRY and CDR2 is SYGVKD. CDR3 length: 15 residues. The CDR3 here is CAISGQRAANTEAFF. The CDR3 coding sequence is TGTGCCATCAGTGGCCAGAGGGCAGCGAACACTGAAGCTTTCTTT.

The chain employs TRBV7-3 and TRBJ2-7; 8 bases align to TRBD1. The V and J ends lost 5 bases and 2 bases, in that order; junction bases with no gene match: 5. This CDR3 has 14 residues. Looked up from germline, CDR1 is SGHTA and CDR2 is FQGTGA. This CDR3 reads CASSPGQGTYEQYF. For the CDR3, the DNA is TGTGCCAGCAGCCCTGGACAGGGCACCTACGAGCAGTACTTC.